The rows below give T cell receptor beta chains drawn from one sample of a study of CD8 T cells in ankylosing spondylitis. TCRdb re-called the 5' RACE reads through MiXCR, storing one row per CDR3 protein. The top ten hold less than 15% of the sample, which has a few hundred thousand distinct CDR3 sequences, approximately 20% seen once. Sequenced: blood, either unsorted or a sorted T cell fraction (not recorded which). These receptors came from a male donor with ankylosing spondylitis or in good health (not recorded which). Each CDR3 is given with its conserved first and last residue. A D gene is named only where the DNA matches it firmly. The size of a clone is reported for some rows only, either as once, few or many, or as a class for expanded clones.

TRBJ2-4,TRBV6-1,-,-,TGTGCCAGCAGCACGGGGGCCTTCGGCACCAGCAGGGACATTCAGTACTTC,CASSTGAFGTSRDIQYF
TRBJ2-7,TRBV27,TRBD2,few,TGTGCCAGCAGCCTAGCGGGGGACCTCTCCTACGAGAAGTACTTC,CASSLAGDLSYEKYF
TRBJ2-1,TRBV7-6,TRBD2,-,TGTGCCAGCAGCCAGGGACTAGCGGGGCCCAATGAGCAGTTCTTC,CASSQGLAGPNEQFF
TRBJ1-1,TRBV20-1,-,many,TGCAGTGCTAGAGAAGGGGACACTCTTGTAGGGGCTTTCTTT,CSAREGDTLVGAFF
TRBJ2-5,TRBV5-1,-,-,TGCGCCAGCAGCTTCAGGGTAGGGGCACAAGAGACCCAGTACTTC,CASSFRVGAQETQYF
TRBJ1-5,TRBV7-9,-,-,TGTGCCAGCAGCCCCGGCGGCGAGGGCAATCAGCCCCAGCATTTT,CASSPGGEGNQPQHF
TRBJ2-2,TRBV12-3/TRBV12-4,-,-,TGTGCCAGCAGGGAGGGTTGGGGGGAGAACACCGGGGAGCTGTTTTTT,CASREGWGENTGELFF
TRBJ2-7,TRBV18,-,few,TGTGCCAGCTCACCGGCGAGTTCCGAGCAGTACTTC,CASSPASSEQYF
TRBJ2-1,TRBV12-3/TRBV12-4,-,few,TGTGCCAGCTGTTGGGGGGGCCATTACAATGAGCAGTTCTTC,CASCWGGHYNEQFF
TRBJ1-1,TRBV11-2,-,few,TGTGCCAGCAGCTTAGATCAGGGGCTGAACACTGAAGCTTTCTTT,CASSLDQGLNTEAFF
TRBJ2-5,TRBV30,-,-,TGTGCCTGGAGGCACCCCGGGGGCCAGTACTTC,CAWRHPGGQYF
TRBJ1-2,TRBV28,-,few,TGTGCCAGCAGTTTACCTAAACGAAAGGGGAACTATGGCTACACCTTC,CASSLPKRKGNYGYTF
TRBJ2-1,TRBV7-9,TRBD1,-,TGTGCCAGCAGCCCGACAGGGCACAATGAGCAGTTCTTC,CASSPTGHNEQFF
TRBJ1-4,TRBV5-1,TRBD1,few,TGCGCCAGCAGCTCAGGGGGATCGGATGAAAAACTGTTTTTT,CASSSGGSDEKLFF
TRBJ2-1,TRBV12-3/TRBV12-4,-,-,TGTGCCAGCCCCCCGACGGGCGGGGTGGGGACCTACAATGAGCAGTTCTTC,CASPPTGGVGTYNEQFF
TRBJ2-7,TRBV29-1,-,few,TGCAGCGTTGAAATTCACGGCTACGAGCAGTACTTC,CSVEIHGYEQYF
TRBJ2-7,TRBV12-3/TRBV12-4,-,few,TGTGCCAGCAGTTTAGAGGCAGGGGAGTTCACCTACGAGCAGTACTTC,CASSLEAGEFTYEQYF
TRBJ2-7,TRBV20-1,TRBD1,few,TGCAGTGCTCTGGACAGGCCGACCTACGAGCAGTACTTC,CSALDRPTYEQYF
TRBJ2-3,TRBV27,TRBD2,-,TGTGCCAGCAGTATACTAGCGGGGGGGTCCACAGATACGCAGTATTTT,CASSILAGGSTDTQYF
TRBJ2-1,TRBV7-9,-,-,TGTGCCAGCAGCTTTGTCTATGAGCAGTTCTTC,CASSFVYEQFF
TRBJ2-7,TRBV6-1,TRBD2,-,TGTGCCAGCAGCCGGCGACTAGCGGGGGTTCACGAGCAGTACTTC,CASSRRLAGVHEQYF
TRBJ2-1,TRBV30,-,few,TGTGCCTGGAGCGTTGGGCACTACAATGAGCAGTTCTTC,CAWSVGHYNEQFF
TRBJ2-2,TRBV7-9,-,few,TGTGCCAGCAGTCCCATGGGGGCGAACACCGGGGAGCTGTTTTTT,CASSPMGANTGELFF
TRBJ1-2,TRBV6-2/TRBV6-3,TRBD1,few,TGTGCCAGCAGTACGGGACAGAACTATGGCTACACCTTC,CASSTGQNYGYTF
TRBJ2-7,TRBV6-2/TRBV6-3,-,few,TGTGCCAGCAGTTACTCAGGTGGCAGGGACTTCCACGAGCAGTACTTC,CASSYSGGRDFHEQYF
TRBJ2-7,TRBV5-1,-,-,TGCGCCAGCAGCTATGGAGGAGGAGAAGCTTACGAGCAGTACTTC,CASSYGGGEAYEQYF
TRBJ2-3,TRBV20-1,-,few,TGCAGTGCTAGACTGGACGATTATTTT,CSARLDDYF
TRBJ2-3,TRBV27,-,-,TGTGCCAGCAGTCCTAGGACTCGCTACACAGATACGCAGTATTTT,CASSPRTRYTDTQYF
TRBJ2-1,TRBV7-9,-,-,TGTGCCAGCAGCTTAGGGCGCCAGGGAATCAATGAGCAGTTCTTC,CASSLGRQGINEQFF
TRBJ2-1,TRBV4-1,-,-,TGCGCCAGCAGCCAAGCCCCGGCGAGTTCCTACAATGAGCAGTTCTTC,CASSQAPASSYNEQFF
TRBJ2-1,TRBV3-1,-,-,TGTGCCAGCAGCCAAAGTTGGGGGCAGTGGAACAATGAGCAGTTCTTC,CASSQSWGQWNNEQFF
TRBJ1-2,TRBV10-2,-,few,TGCGCCAGCAGTGAGTCGAATTTTGGCAGGGGAAACTATGGCTACACCTTC,CASSESNFGRGNYGYTF
TRBJ1-1,TRBV12-3/TRBV12-4,-,-,TGTGCCAGCAGTGGGCGGGCCGCAGGCACTGAAGCTTTCTTT,CASSGRAAGTEAFF
TRBJ2-5,TRBV12-3/TRBV12-4,-,-,TGTGCCAGCAGCCCCCTATACTCGGAGACCCAGTACTTC,CASSPLYSETQYF
TRBJ2-1,TRBV7-8,TRBD1,-,TGTGCCAGCAGTCAAACAGGGCAGGGGGTCTACAATGAGCAGTTCTTC,CASSQTGQGVYNEQFF
TRBJ2-1,TRBV7-9,-,-,TGTGCCAGCAGCTTGCCTTACGTCGGGGGGCTCGATGAGCAGTTCTTC,CASSLPYVGGLDEQFF
TRBJ2-3,TRBV12-3/TRBV12-4,-,-,TGTGCCAGCAGCCCTCAGGGCCGCACAGATACGCAGTATTTT,CASSPQGRTDTQYF
TRBJ2-3,TRBV7-9,-,few,TGTGCCAGCAGCTTACGAGACCCTAGCACAGATACGCAGTATTTT,CASSLRDPSTDTQYF
TRBJ2-1,TRBV4-1,-,-,TGCGCCAGCAGCCAAGATCAAACAGGGTTGACCTACAATGAGCAGTTCTTC,CASSQDQTGLTYNEQFF
TRBJ2-3,TRBV12-3/TRBV12-4,-,-,TGTGCCAGCACCCCTCGGCTCAGAACAGATACGCAGTATTTT,CASTPRLRTDTQYF
TRBJ2-3,TRBV29-1,-,-,TGCAGCGCACACGGCCCCACAGATACGCAGTATTTT,CSAHGPTDTQYF
TRBJ1-1,TRBV25-1,-,-,TGTGCCAGCAGTGACACGACTGAAGCTTTCTTT,CASSDTTEAFF
TRBJ2-1,TRBV27,-,-,TGTGCCAGTAACCGACTCCCTGGGTACAATGCGCAGTTCTTC,CASNRLPGYNAQFF
TRBJ2-1,TRBV2,-,-,TGTGCCAGCAGTGAAGGTGGGGCTTTTGGGAATGAGCAGTTCTTC,CASSEGGAFGNEQFF